Listed below are T cell receptor beta chains from one sample, sequenced in a study of T cell repertoires in ileal Crohn's disease. Measured with immunoSEQ multiplex PCR; TCRdb has only the in-frame clones, and not every one. Here the sample spans 13,000 or so clones, nearly 90% being singletons. What was sequenced was ileal tissue. These receptors all stem from an adult with Crohn's disease. CDR3s include the opening cysteine and the closing phenylalanine or tryptophan. D genes are given only for firm matches. Clone size is shown for a subset of rows, as once, few, many or a class of expanded clone.

d_gene,v_gene,len,j_gene,abundance,CDR3aa,CDR3nt
TRBD2,TRBV5-4,14,TRBJ2-3,once,CASSLGLATDTQYF,TGTGCCAGCAGCTTGGGACTAGCGACAGATACGCAGTATTTT
TRBD1,TRBV7-6,14,TRBJ1-1,.,CASSNDRGGTEAFF,TGTGCCAGCAGCAACGACAGGGGCGGTACTGAAGCTTTCTTT
.,TRBV5-1,15,TRBJ2-7,.,CASSLESGFSYEQYF,TGCGCCAGCAGCTTGGAGTCGGGGTTCTCCTACGAGCAGTACTTC
.,TRBV7-6,15,TRBJ2-1,.,CASSLGLELLNEQFF,TGTGCCAGCAGCTTAGGACTAGAACTTCTCAATGAGCAGTTCTTC
.,TRBV2,15,TRBJ2-3,.,CASTRGAGNTDTQYF,TGTGCCAGCACACGGGGGGCGGGGAACACAGATACGCAGTATTTT
.,TRBV28,17,TRBJ2-6,.,CASSLLYRPSGANVLTF,TGTGCCAGCAGTTTATTATACAGGCCCTCTGGGGCCAACGTCCTGACTTTC
TRBD1,TRBV7-9,17,TRBJ2-7,.,CASSPHSGQPGGYEQYF,TGTGCCAGCAGCCCCCATTCGGGACAGCCCGGTGGTTACGAGCAGTACTTC
.,TRBV6-1,16,TRBJ1-5,.,CASSESHLGGAQPQHF,TGTGCCAGCAGTGAATCTCATCTGGGGGGGGCGCAGCCCCAGCATTTT
TRBD1,TRBV29-1,13,TRBJ1-1,.,CSVEAGGRWEAFF,TGCAGCGTTGAAGCAGGGGGCCGCTGGGAAGCTTTCTTT
TRBD2,TRBV7-2,18,TRBJ2-5,.,CASSLRLSGGSYQETQYF,TGTGCCAGCAGCTTGCGGTTGAGCGGGGGGAGTTACCAAGAGACCCAGTACTTC
.,TRBV5-1,16,TRBJ2-2,.,CASSLRPGTNTGELFF,TGCGCCAGCAGCTTGAGGCCGGGGACTAACACCGGGGAGCTGTTTTTT
TRBD1,TRBV5-6,14,TRBJ2-7,once,CASSTLGQHYEQYF,TGTGCCAGCAGCACGTTGGGACAGCACTACGAGCAGTACTTC
TRBD1,TRBV28,12,TRBJ1-4,once,CASTRGHEKLFF,TGTGCCAGCACCAGGGGGCATGAAAAACTGTTTTTT
TRBD1,TRBV5-1,15,TRBJ2-5,.,CASNGRTGLGETQYF,TGCGCCAGCAACGGGCGGACAGGGTTGGGGGAGACCCAGTACTTC
.,TRBV7-9,12,TRBJ1-5,.,CASSPGGQPQHF,TGTGCCAGCAGTCCGGGCGGGCAGCCCCAGCATTTT
TRBD2,TRBV30,18,TRBJ2-6,.,CAWSVMGGPLSGANVLTF,TGTGCCTGGAGTGTAATGGGAGGGCCACTTTCCGGGGCCAACGTCCTGACTTTC
.,TRBV25-1,15,TRBJ1-2,.,CASSEFEGLGYGYTF,TGTGCCAGCAGTGAATTTGAGGGTTTAGGCTATGGCTACACCTTC
.,TRBV20-1,11,TRBJ1-1,.,CSAPQNTEAFF,TGCAGTGCTCCACAGAACACTGAAGCTTTCTTT
TRBD1,TRBV18,15,TRBJ2-5,once,CASSLGQGAGEAQYF,TGTGCCAGCTCACTAGGACAGGGGGCCGGAGAGGCCCAGTACTTC
.,TRBV6-1,14,TRBJ1-1,.,CASSESYRATEAFF,TGTGCCAGCAGTGAATCATACAGGGCTACTGAAGCTTTCTTT
.,TRBV7-2,12,TRBJ2-7,.,CASSSDSYGQYF,TGTGCCAGCAGCTCGGACAGCTACGGGCAGTACTTC
.,TRBV7-8,12,TRBJ2-2,.,CASSFIAGELFF,TGTGCCAGCAGCTTCATTGCCGGGGAGCTGTTTTTT
TRBD1,TRBV5-6,15,TRBJ2-7,.,CASSQPGGDPYEQYF,TGTGCCAGCAGCCAGCCAGGGGGAGACCCCTACGAGCAGTACTTC
TRBD1,TRBV5-1,15,TRBJ1-1,.,CASSPTRQGTTEAFF,TGCGCCAGCAGCCCGACCAGACAGGGTACCACTGAAGCTTTCTTT
TRBD2,TRBV5-1,16,TRBJ2-5,.,CASSSGGSGYLETQYF,TGCGCCAGCAGCTCGGGCGGTAGCGGGTATCTAGAGACCCAGTACTTC
TRBD1,TRBV30,13,TRBJ2-7,.,CACARDSSYEQYF,TGTGCCTGCGCCCGGGACAGCTCCTACGAGCAGTACTTC
.,TRBV7-5,15,TRBJ2-7,.,CVRSLPYAGVCEQYF,TGTGTCAGAAGCCTTCCTTACGCGGGAGTTTGCGAGCAGTACTTC
.,TRBV30,12,TRBJ2-7,few,CAWSPTGYEQYF,TGTGCCTGGAGTCCCACAGGGTACGAGCAGTACTTC
TRBD1,TRBV6-6,13,TRBJ1-2,.,CASSPRQGVSYTF,TGTGCCAGCAGTCCTAGACAGGGGGTGAGCTACACCTTC
.,TRBV7-6,13,TRBJ2-7,.,CASSLGEVYEQYF,TGTGCCAGCAGCTTAGGTGAGGTCTACGAGCAGTACTTC
.,TRBV7-9,11,TRBJ1-2,.,CASSPSEGYTF,TGTGCCAGCAGCCCAAGTGAGGGCTACACCTTC
.,TRBV30,12,TRBJ1-2,.,CAWSLLTGGYTF,TGTGCCTGGAGTTTATTAACGGGAGGCTACACCTTC
.,TRBV7-6,14,TRBJ2-7,.,CASSLGLEVNEQYF,TGTGCCAGCAGCTTAGGACTAGAAGTAAACGAGCAGTACTTC
.,TRBV5-6,16,TRBJ1-4,.,CASSLAGLRPNEKLFF,TGTGCCAGCAGCTTGGCGGGACTAAGACCAAATGAAAAACTGTTTTTT
TRBD1,TRBV6-6,11,TRBJ1-2,.,CATTGGGGYTF,TGTGCCACCACAGGGGGCGGCGGCTACACCTTC
.,TRBV11-1,12,TRBJ2-7,once,CASSFGGYEQYF,TGTGCCAGCAGCTTCGGGGGCTACGAGCAGTACTTC
TRBD2,TRBV9,13,TRBJ2-2,.,CASGLASTGELFF,TGTGCCAGCGGACTAGCGAGCACCGGGGAGCTGTTTTTT
TRBD2,TRBV11-2,15,TRBJ2-2,once,CASSSGTRSTGELFF,TGTGCCAGCAGCTCCGGGACTAGGTCCACCGGGGAGCTGTTTTTT
.,TRBV2,12,TRBJ2-1,.,CASQRGSNEQFF,TGTGCCAGCCAGAGGGGGAGCAATGAGCAGTTCTTC
.,TRBV6-1,11,TRBJ2-2,.,CASRGVGELFF,TGTGCCAGCAGGGGCGTCGGGGAGCTGTTTTTT
TRBD2,TRBV5-1,16,TRBJ2-7,.,CASSLGPSGTTYEQYF,TGCGCCAGCAGCTTGGGGCCTAGCGGGACAACCTACGAGCAGTACTTC
.,TRBV6-4,13,TRBJ1-1,.,CASSDSGGTEAFF,TGTGCCAGCAGTGACTCGGGGGGGACTGAAGCTTTCTTT
TRBD1,TRBV29-1,15,TRBJ1-2,.,CSVPTSGQGAGGYTF,TGCAGCGTCCCAACCTCGGGACAGGGGGCAGGTGGCTACACCTTC
.,TRBV7-9,14,TRBJ1-3,.,CASSSFSAGNTIYF,TGTGCCAGCAGCTCCTTTTCGGCTGGAAACACCATATATTTT
.,TRBV11-2,13,TRBJ2-3,.,CASSQRTAYTQYF,TGTGCCAGCAGCCAGAGGACAGCTTATACGCAGTATTTT
.,TRBV5-6,11,TRBJ1-1,.,CASSSYTEAFF,TGTGCCAGCAGCTCATATACAGAAGCTTTCTTT
TRBD1,TRBV11-2,16,TRBJ2-7,.,CASSLGPGQEAYEQYF,TGTGCCAGCAGCTTAGGACCGGGACAGGAAGCCTACGAGCAGTACTTC
.,TRBV29-1,14,TRBJ2-1,once,CSVHVEGRGNEQFF,TGCAGCGTTCATGTCGAGGGTCGGGGCAATGAGCAGTTCTTC
TRBD2,TRBV28,17,TRBJ2-1,.,CASSHGGFGRAFLEQFF,TGTGCCAGCAGTCACGGAGGTTTCGGGAGGGCCTTTCTTGAGCAGTTCTTC
TRBD1,TRBV7-2,14,TRBJ2-3,few,CASSFGTGGDTQYF,TGTGCCAGCAGCTTCGGGACAGGGGGGGATACGCAGTATTTT